These 21 T cell receptor beta chains were sequenced from one sample in a study of identical twins (dated by TCRdb to about 2016). Library method: 5' RACE. Sequencing was performed on an Illumina HiSeq 2000. TCRdb redid the processing of the public reads, applying fastp at Q25 and MiXCR, and retained in-frame beta chains. Each entry merges the rows of one CDR3 protein and shows their most common DNA and genes. The sample table lists 150,000 or so distinct CDR3 sequences, roughly 3.3% of them with a count of one. The ten largest clones take up around 8% of the sample. Sequencing was carried out using memory T cells sorted from blood. This sample's cell subset or site label indicates: CD45RO+ enriched T cells. Receptors were obtained from a man aged 18 to 29 in good health.

This clonotype was found many times. The chain carries TRBV29-1 and TRBJ2-7; 9 nucleotides match TRBD1. CDR3 length equals 13 residues. V shed 6 bases, J shed 2 bases, and the junction held 5 bases outside the gene matches. Germline CDR1 and CDR2: SQVTM and ANQGSEA. CDR3 DNA sequence: TGCAGCGTGACCGGGACAGGGACCTACGAGCAGTACTTC. Its translation is CSVTGTGTYEQYF.

Only a few counts were recorded for this clonotype. The CDR3 sequence: CASGPTSGGPYEQYF. The CDR3, as DNA: TGTGCCAGCGGCCCAACTAGCGGGGGACCCTACGAGCAGTACTTC. This chain joins TRBV7-2 and TRBJ2-7; 11 bases fit TRBD2. Per the germline V gene, CDR1 is SGHTA and CDR2 is FQGNSA. The CDR3 has 15 residues. V lost 8 bases and J lost 2; bases outside the gene matches: 8. Full variable domain (rest looked up from reference TRBV7-2 and TRBJ2-7): GAGVSQSPSNKVTEKGKDVELRCDPISGHTALYWYRQSLGQGLEFLIYFQGNSAPDKSGLPSDRFSAERTGGSVSTLTIQRTQQEDSAVYLCASGPTSGGPYEQYFGPGTRLTVT.

This clonotype has a count of ten or more. The chain combines TRBV19 with TRBJ2-3; D tentatively fits TRBD1 or TRBD2 (5 bases each). CDR3 length: 17 residues. The germline V gene encodes CDR1 LNHDA and CDR2 SQIVND (reference sequence). Trimming removed 2 bases from V and 2 bases from J, with 17 bases in between. CDR3: CASSIIEGRANTDTQYF. The CDR3 nucleotides are TGTGCCAGTAGTATAATTGAGGGCAGGGCGAACACAGATACGCAGTATTTT. The whole variable domain, filled in from reference TRBV19 and TRBJ2-3, reads DGGITQSPKYLFRKEGQNVTLSCEQNLNHDAMYWYRQDPGQGLRLIYYSQIVNDFQKGDIAEGYSVSREKKESFPLTVTSAQKNPTAFYLCASSIIEGRANTDTQYFGPGTRLTVL.

This clonotype came up a few times. The chain joins TRBV7-9 to TRBJ2-1, with D perhaps TRBD1 (5 bases). V dropped 5 bases and J dropped 0 bases, with 14 bases sitting between them. CDR3 length: 16 residues. Germline values: CDR1 SEHNR, CDR2 FQNEAQ (reference sequence). The CDR3 region has the DNA TGTGCCAGCAGCGACCAGGGTAAGAGCTCCTACAATGAGCAGTTCTTC. Residues: CASSDQGKSSYNEQFF.

This clonotype was counted many times. This rearrangement joins TRBV29-1 to TRBJ2-1, with 11 bases aligning to TRBD2. The CDR3 sequence is 13 residues long. With 7 bases clipped from V and 2 bases from J, the junction kept 1 base outside the gene matches. Germline V gene lookup returns CDR1 SQVTM and CDR2 ANQGSEA. CDR3 sequence (DNA): TGCAGCGGGGGACTAGCGGCCTACAATGAGCAGTTCTTC. Translation: CSGGLAAYNEQFF.

The table lists this clonotype with a few counts. This chain links TRBV15 with TRBJ1-2; 8 bases map to TRBD1. The CDR3 is 15 amino acids. After removal of 1 base from V and 5 bases from J, the junction contained 6 bases not matched to a gene. Per germline, CDR1 LNHNV and CDR2 YYDKDF (reference sequence). The CDR3 spells CATSRVEGQAYGYTF. For the CDR3, the DNA is TGTGCCACCAGCAGAGTGGAGGGACAGGCTTATGGCTACACCTTC.

At least ten counts were recorded for this clonotype. The CDR3 DNA reads as TGTGCCAGCAATCTGGCGGGGAGAAGCACTGAAGCTTTCTTT. It translates to CASNLAGRSTEAFF. V gene TRBV12-3 or TRBV12-4 combines with J gene TRBJ1-1, with D unclear. V was clipped by 7 bases and J by 4 bases, with 16 bases between them. This CDR3 is built from 14 residues.

This clonotype was counted ten times or more. V is TRBV12-3 or TRBV12-4 and J is TRBJ2-3, with TRBD2 matching 13 bases. The CDR3 totals 16 residues. The V gene end was trimmed by 6 bases and the J gene end by 6 bases; junction bases not matched to a gene: 9. CDR3 sequence: CASSFRTSGSWDTQYF. The CDR3 DNA reads as TGTGCCAGCAGCTTCCGGACTAGCGGGAGTTGGGATACGCAGTATTTT.

This clonotype was seen ten or more times. The V gene is TRBV29-1, the J gene TRBJ1-2; D perhaps matches TRBD1 (5 bases). Germline CDR1 reads SQVTM; CDR2 reads ANQGSEA. Between the trimmed V and J ends, which lost 6 bases and 4 bases, there was a span of 21 bases. The CDR3 extends over 15 amino acids. The CDR3 sequence is CSVLQTERAVYGYTF. CDR3 in DNA: TGCAGCGTACTACAGACAGAACGGGCGGTCTATGGCTACACCTTC.

The genes are TRBV6-5 and TRBJ2-2; 7 bases are a match to TRBD2. V dropped 2 bases and J dropped 2; count of bases not matched to a gene: 8. The CDR3 runs to 17 residues. Germline V CDR1 and CDR2: MNHEY, SVGAGI. CDR3 residues: CASSYRGGGSNTGELFF. For the CDR3, the DNA is TGTGCCAGCAGTTACCGGGGTGGCGGGAGTAACACCGGGGAGCTGTTTTTT.

This clonotype was counted ten times or more. CDR3 protein: CASSETGKSDTQYF. As DNA, the CDR3 is TGTGCCAGCAGTGAAACAGGGAAATCAGATACGCAGTATTTT. This chain uses TRBV6-1 with TRBJ2-3; D may be TRBD1 (6 bases). The V gene lost 2 bases and the J gene lost 4 bases, with 10 bases spanning the gap. Germline-derived CDR1 and CDR2 are MNHNS and SASEGT. This CDR3 is built from 14 residues.

This chain links TRBV7-8 with TRBJ2-1, with TRBD2 matching 10 bases. Unmatched junction bases numbered 9, after V lost 1 base and J lost 6 bases. Germline lookup yields CDR1 SGHVS and CDR2 FQNEAQ. There are 17 residues in the CDR3. The CDR3 nucleotides read TGTGCCAGCAGCTTAGATTCCCTAGCGGGAGAGGCCAATGAGCAGTTCTTC. This codes for CASSLDSLAGEANEQFF.

This clonotype occurred a few times. V usage is TRBV27 and J usage is TRBJ2-7; D is unresolved. This CDR3 is 12 amino acids long. V lost 8 bases, J lost 2 bases, and 10 bases lay in between. CDR1 is MNHEY and CDR2 is SMNVEV in the germline V gene (reference sequence). The DNA for the CDR3 is TGTGCCAGCTATAACCTACCCTACGAGCAGTACTTC. It encodes CASYNLPYEQYF.

This clonotype showed up many times. The rearrangement links TRBV5-1 to TRBJ2-6; D is possibly TRBD1 (6 bases). The CDR3 runs 16 residues. Trimming shortened V by 4 bases and J by 2 bases, and 13 bases separated the two germline ends. Germline-derived CDR1 and CDR2 are SGHRS and YFSETQ. The CDR3 coding sequence is TGCGCCAGCAGCCCCGACAGGACCGCTGGGGCCAACGTCCTGACTTTC. It is translated as CASSPDRTAGANVLTF.

This clonotype was seen ten or more times. The chain joins TRBV7-2 to TRBJ2-1, with D unclear. Germline V gene sequence: CDR1 SGHTA, CDR2 FQGNSA. V was trimmed by 1 base and J by 10 bases, leaving 11 bases between them. The CDR3 sequence is 13 residues long. CDR3 amino acids: CASSLEYGREQFF. CDR3 in DNA: TGTGCCAGCAGCTTAGAATACGGGCGGGAGCAGTTCTTC.

This clonotype turned up a few times. The V gene is TRBV13, the J gene TRBJ2-3; tentative D call: TRBD2 (5 bases). Germline V gene sequence: CDR1 PRHDT, CDR2 FYEKMQ (reference sequence). Trimming removed 5 bases from V and 0 bases from J, with 12 bases in between. The CDR3 contains 15 residues. The CDR3 loop reads CASSPHPSSTDTQYF. The CDR3 DNA reads TGTGCCAGCAGCCCGCACCCTAGCAGCACAGATACGCAGTATTTT. The variable domain in full, with the rest retrieved from reference TRBV13 and TRBJ2-3, is AAGVIQSPRHLIKEKRETATLKCYPIPRHDTVYWYQQGPGQDPQFLISFYEKMQSDKGSIPDRFSAQQFSDYHSELNMSSLELGDSALYFCASSPHPSSTDTQYFGPGTRLTVL.

This clonotype was detected many times. This chain connects TRBV10-3 to TRBJ2-1, with TRBD2 matching 9 bases. The CDR3 totals 15 residues. CDR1 is ENHRY, CDR2 SYGVKD, per germline. Trimming at V came to 0 bases and at J to 6 bases, leaving 3 bases not matched to a gene. Written as DNA, the CDR3 is TGTGCCATCAGTGAGTCGCTAGCGGGACGCAATGAGCAGTTCTTC. Translating it yields CAISESLAGRNEQFF.

In its sample, this clonotype was seen many times. The chain uses TRBV5-6 and TRBJ2-3; TRBD2 matches 7 bases. The CDR3 has 12 amino acids. J was trimmed by 14 bases and V by 4 bases; bases with no gene match: 10. Germline V lookup: CDR1 SGHDT, CDR2 YYEEEE. CDR3 nucleotides: TGTGCCAGCAGCCCGGGAGGACTAGTTACGTATTTT. Protein: CASSPGGLVTYF.

This clonotype was seen ten or more times. This rearrangement joins TRBV5-1 to TRBJ1-4; 8 bases are shared with TRBD1. CDR1 and CDR2 (germline): SGHRS, YFSETQ. V lost 7 bases, J lost 0 bases, and 8 bases stayed unmatched. The CDR3 is made up of 16 amino acids. CDR3 DNA sequence: TGCGCCAGCCAACCAGGGGGCCCTGCAACTAATGAAAAACTGTTTTTT. This translates into CASQPGGPATNEKLFF.

Ten or more counts support this clonotype. This chain links TRBV18 with TRBJ2-5, with 10 bases aligning to TRBD2. This CDR3 is built from 17 residues. Trimming took 2 bases from V and 5 from J; bases not matched to a gene: 11. Germline V gene data show CDR1 as KGHSH and CDR2 as LQKENI. Here the CDR3 DNA reads TGTGCCAGCTCACCAATCGCTAGCGGGAGTGCGCGGGAGACCCAGTACTTC. The encoded protein is CASSPIASGSARETQYF.

This chain connects TRBV30 to TRBJ2-6; D uncertain. The germline gives CDR1 GTSNPN, CDR2 SVGIG (reference sequence). This CDR3 spans 16 amino acids. V lost 5 bases, J lost 0 bases, and 14 bases lay in between. The DNA of the CDR3 is TGTGCCTGGGACACGAGAGGTAACTCTGGGGCCAACGTCCTGACTTTC. Protein sequence: CAWDTRGNSGANVLTF. Full variable domain (outside the CDR3, taken from reference TRBV30 and TRBJ2-6): SQTIHQWPATLVQPVGSPLSLECTVEGTSNPNLYWYRQAAGRGLQLLFYSVGIGQISSEVPQNLSASRPQDRQFILSSKKLLLSDSGFYLCAWDTRGNSGANVLTFGAGSRLTVL.